The 25 T cell receptor beta chains below were found in one sample sequenced in a study of graft-versus-host responses after intestinal transplantation. Sequencing was performed with immunoSEQ multiplex PCR; in TCRdb, only in-frame clones are kept and a portion is missing. The sample consists of roughly 69,000 clones, approximately 90% of them appearing once. These receptors have no identified antigens. The source material was unstimulated CD8+ T cells sorted from spleen or lymph node cells, sampled before transplant. These TCRs come from a human donor who was the organ donor for an intestinal transplant.

The sample holds a few counts of this clone. This chain links TRBV13 with TRBJ1-2; possibly TRBD1 for D (5 bases). Germline CDR1 is PRHDT and CDR2 is FYEKMQ (reference sequence). CDR3 size: 13 residues. V shed 4 bases and J shed 1 base, with 7 bases lying between them. The CDR3 loop reads CASSSDSNYGYTF. The CDR3 DNA is TGTGCCAGCAGCTCCGACAGTAACTATGGCTACACCTTC. The full variable domain, its missing parts supplied by reference TRBV13 and TRBJ1-2, is AAGVIQSPRHLIKEKRETATLKCYPIPRHDTVYWYQQGPGQDPQFLISFYEKMQSDKGSIPDRFSAQQFSDYHSELNMSSLELGDSALYFCASSSDSNYGYTFGSGTRLTVV.

Only one count was recorded for this clone. The chain joins TRBV7-8 to TRBJ1-2, with 7 bases that match TRBD1. Germline V lookup: CDR1 SGHVS, CDR2 FQNEAQ. The CDR3 loop spans 13 amino acids. J was trimmed by 7 bases and V by 6 bases; bases with no gene match: 8. The CDR3 sequence is CASRHLGGAGYTF. The CDR3 DNA reads TGTGCCAGCAGACATCTAGGGGGCGCTGGCTACACCTTC. The full variable domain, its missing parts supplied by reference TRBV7-8 and TRBJ1-2, is GAGVSQSPRYKVAKRGQDVALRCDPISGHVSLFWYQQALGQGPEFLTYFQNEAQLDKSGLPSDRFFAERPEGSVSTLKIQRTQQEDSAVYLCASRHLGGAGYTFGSGTRLTVV.

This chain joins TRBV19 and TRBJ1-5; D is ambiguous. Germline values: CDR1 LNHDA, CDR2 SQIVND (reference sequence). The CDR3 length is 16 residues. Trimming shortened V by 3 bases and J by 3 bases, and 15 bases separated the two germline ends. This chain's CDR3 is CASSIEAATANQPQHF. The CDR3 DNA reads as TGTGCCAGTAGTATTGAGGCAGCAACCGCCAATCAGCCCCAGCATTTT.

The rearrangement links TRBV27 to TRBJ1-4; D unresolved. Per germline, CDR1 MNHEY and CDR2 SMNVEV (reference sequence). CDR3 length: 16 amino acids. V was pared by 6 bases and J by 0 bases, with 14 bases between. The CDR3 here is CASRPTPFATNEKLFF. The CDR3 DNA sequence: TGTGCCAGCAGACCCACTCCCTTCGCAACTAATGAAAAACTGTTTTTT.

This chain joins TRBV6-1 and TRBJ2-7; D unresolved. CDR1 MNHNS and CDR2 SASEGT come from the germline V gene. Trimming pared 6 bases from V and 3 bases from J, leaving 18 bases between. This CDR3 contains 15 residues. This chain's CDR3 is CASRRNAPSDYEQYF. As DNA, the CDR3 is TGTGCCAGCAGGCGGAACGCACCCTCCGACTACGAGCAGTACTTC.

This clone was recorded once. The rearrangement uses TRBV5-6 and TRBJ2-1, with 13 positions matching TRBD2. Germline CDR1 reads SGHDT; CDR2 reads YYEEEE. This CDR3 contains 14 residues. V shed 2 bases, J shed 9 bases, and the junction held 2 bases outside the gene matches. For the CDR3, the DNA is TGTGCCAGCAGCTTTGGGACTAGCGGGATTGAGCAGTTCTTC. This gives the protein CASSFGTSGIEQFF. Filled out from reference TRBV5-6 and TRBJ2-1, the complete variable domain reads DAGVTQSPTHLIKTRGQQVTLRCSPKSGHDTVSWYQQALGQGPQFIFQYYEEEERQRGNFPDRFSGHQFPNYSSELNVNALLLGDSALYLCASSFGTSGIEQFFGPGTRLTVL.

This chain joins TRBV9 and TRBJ2-3, with 9 bases aligning to TRBD2. Trimming took 4 bases from V and 4 from J; bases not matched to a gene: 16. The CDR3 is 18 amino acids. Germline assignment: CDR1 SGDLS and CDR2 YYNGEE. CDR3 nucleotide sequence: TGTGCCAGCAGCCCCCTGTTTGCGGGAGGGCCTATTTCAGATACGCAGTATTTT. It specifies CASSPLFAGGPISDTQYF. Full variable domain (remainder filled in from reference TRBV9 and TRBJ2-3): DSGVTQTPKHLITATGQRVTLRCSPRSGDLSVYWYQQSLDQGLQFLIQYYNGEERAKGNILERFSAQQFPDLHSELNLSSLELGDSALYFCASSPLFAGGPISDTQYFGPGTRLTVL.

The chain joins TRBV18 to TRBJ1-2, with 9 bases fitting TRBD1. The trim removed 4 bases at V and 4 bases at J, leaving 10 bases unmatched. This CDR3 contains 16 residues. CDR1 KGHSH and CDR2 LQKENI come from the germline V gene. The CDR3 here is CASSRQGTGNIYGYTF. Here the CDR3 DNA reads TGTGCCAGCTCACGACAAGGGACAGGGAATATCTATGGCTACACCTTC.

The chain employs TRBV28 and TRBJ1-2; the match to TRBD1 covers 8 bases. Germline CDR1 reads MDHEN; CDR2 reads SYDVKM. The CDR3 consists of 15 residues. Trimming took 5 bases from V and 7 from J; bases not matched to a gene: 12. The chain's CDR3 is CASSPLGTGGGGYTF. The CDR3 nucleotides read TGTGCCAGCAGTCCCCTGGGGACAGGCGGAGGTGGCTACACCTTC.

Concerning this clone: Sequence at one end of the junction differs from germline and may be a read error. The CDR3 region has the DNA TGCGCCAACAGCAGCCCGGAGGGACTAGGAAGGAGTGAGCAGTTCTTC. Its protein is CANSSPEGLGRSEQFF. V usage is TRBV4-1 and J usage is TRBJ2-1; TRBD2 matches at 8 bases. CDR1 MGHRA and CDR2 YSYEKL come from the germline V gene. The CDR3 consists of 16 residues.

Remarks on this clone: At one end the junction does not follow the germline gene, possibly because of a read error. V gene TRBV30 combines with J gene TRBJ1-3, with unresolved D. The CDR3 extends over 14 amino acids. CDR1 GTSNPN and CDR2 SVGIG come from the germline V gene (reference sequence). The CDR3 sequence: CARSVPPGGNTIYF. CDR3 in DNA: TGTGCCCGGAGTGTTCCCCCGGGGGGAAACACCATATATTTT.

This chain uses TRBV4-1 with TRBJ2-7, with TRBD1 matching 10 bases. Germline assignment: CDR1 MGHRA and CDR2 YSYEKL. Unmatched junction bases numbered 7, after V lost 0 bases and J lost 2 bases. This CDR3 region has 17 residues. CDR3 loop: CASSQERLGQGPYEQYF. The CDR3 DNA follows: TGCGCCAGCAGCCAAGAAAGGTTGGGACAGGGGCCCTACGAGCAGTACTTC.

The chain has TRBV5-4 and TRBJ1-2; 10 bases align to TRBD1. The ends lost 4 bases at V and 1 base at J; junction bases unmatched: 10. This CDR3 region has 17 residues. In germline, CDR1 is SGHNT, CDR2 YYREEE (reference sequence). The CDR3 bases are TGTGCCAGCAGCCCATCGGGACAGGGGATTTTTAACTATGGCTACACCTTC. Amino acid sequence: CASSPSGQGIFNYGYTF.

The chain is built from TRBV9 and TRBJ2-5, with D possibly TRBD2 on 6 matching bases. Trimming left V 4 bases short and J 5 bases short, with 15 bases between. The germline V gene has CDR1 SGDLS and CDR2 YYNGEE. This CDR3 is 14 amino acids long. CDR3 sequence reads: CASSLSGFAETQYF. Written as DNA, the CDR3 is TGTGCCAGCAGCTTAAGCGGGTTTGCCGAGACCCAGTACTTC.

Here the CDR3 DNA reads TGTGCCAGCAGCCGATTCCGGGACAGCCACTACGAGCAGTACTTC. Protein product: CASSRFRDSHYEQYF. The V call is TRBV5-6, the J call TRBJ2-7, with 7 bases fitting TRBD1. V shed 4 bases, J shed 3 bases, and the junction held 10 bases outside the gene matches. Germline loops: CDR1 SGHDT, CDR2 YYEEEE. The CDR3 contains 15 residues. Together with reference TRBV5-6 and TRBJ2-7, the CDR3 gives the full variable domain: DAGVTQSPTHLIKTRGQQVTLRCSPKSGHDTVSWYQQALGQGPQFIFQYYEEEERQRGNFPDRFSGHQFPNYSSELNVNALLLGDSALYLCASSRFRDSHYEQYFGPGTRLTVT.

The genes are TRBV19 and TRBJ1-5; D ambiguous. The CDR3 extends over 14 amino acids. CDR1 is LNHDA and CDR2 is SQIVND in the germline V gene (reference sequence). V shed 1 base and J shed 2 bases, with 6 bases lying between them. CDR3 residues: CASSIGQGNQPQHF. CDR3 sequence (DNA): TGTGCCAGTAGTATAGGGCAGGGCAATCAGCCCCAGCATTTT.

Only one count was recorded for this clone. This chain uses TRBV28 with TRBJ2-7; 10 bases align to TRBD2. The CDR3 loop spans 17 amino acids. Trimming at V came to 5 bases and at J to 4 bases, leaving 14 bases not matched to a gene. CDR1 and CDR2 (germline): MDHEN, SYDVKM. DNA for the CDR3: TGTGCCAGCAGTCCTTTACCGGGACTAGCGAAAAAATACGAGCAGTACTTC. This translates into CASSPLPGLAKKYEQYF.

In its sample, this clone was seen a few times. Within the sample, other DNA sequences also encode this same CDR3. The genes are TRBV30 and TRBJ1-1; 9 nucleotides match TRBD1. Per the germline V gene, CDR1 is GTSNPN and CDR2 is SVGIG (reference sequence). The CDR3 is 14 amino acids. J was trimmed by 0 bases and V by 4 bases; bases with no gene match: 3. This CDR3 is CAWIRDRVNTEAFF. The CDR3 DNA follows: TGTGCCTGGATCCGGGACAGGGTGAACACTGAAGCTTTCTTT.

The genes are TRBV11-2 and TRBJ1-1; D unresolved. Germline-derived CDR1 and CDR2 are SGHAT and FQNNGV. The CDR3 runs 15 residues. Trimming stripped 3 bases from V and 0 bases from J, with 11 bases between. The CDR3 bases are TGTGCCAGCAGCTTGTTACAGTTCATGAACACTGAAGCTTTCTTT. Its translation is CASSLLQFMNTEAFF.

The chain uses TRBV19 and TRBJ2-1; TRBD1 matches 10 bases. In germline, CDR1 is LNHDA, CDR2 SQIVND (reference sequence). J was trimmed by 6 bases and V by 5 bases; bases with no gene match: 7. The CDR3 sequence is 15 residues long. The CDR3 DNA is TGTGCCAGTAGTTCGGACAGGGGGGCGGGCAATGAGCAGTTCTTC. Translation: CASSSDRGAGNEQFF.

The chain's CDR3 is CASSYTPSKGYTF. For the CDR3, the DNA is TGTGCCAGCAGTTACACACCTTCGAAAGGCTACACCTTC. The V gene is TRBV6-6, the J gene TRBJ1-2; no reliable D call. V shed 2 bases and J shed 8 bases, with 12 bases lying between them. The CDR3 totals 13 residues. CDR1 and CDR2 from the germline V gene are MNHNY and SVGAGI (reference sequence).

The chain links TRBV27 to TRBJ2-7; 10 bases are a match to TRBD1. V dropped 5 bases and J dropped 4; count of bases not matched to a gene: 5. The CDR3 length is 14 residues. Germline assignment: CDR1 MNHEY and CDR2 SMNVEV (reference sequence). DNA of the CDR3: TGTGCCAGCAGTCAAGGACAGGGGGGGTACGAGCAGTACTTC. This sequence encodes CASSQGQGGYEQYF.

This chain joins TRBV4-3 and TRBJ1-2; 10 positions agree with TRBD1. Germline CDR1 LGHNA, CDR2 YSLEER. The ends lost 0 bases at V and 7 bases at J; junction bases unmatched: 8. This CDR3 is 16 amino acids long. The CDR3 loop reads CASSQDTGTGASGYTF. Here the CDR3 DNA reads TGCGCCAGCAGCCAAGATACCGGGACAGGGGCGAGTGGCTACACCTTC.

The rearrangement joins TRBV7-8 to TRBJ2-2, with D tentatively TRBD1 (6 bases). V lost 5 bases, J lost 4 bases, and 17 bases lay in between. The germline CDR1 and CDR2 sequences are SGHVS and FQNEAQ. The CDR3 contains 16 residues. The CDR3 nucleotides read TGTGCCAGCAGCCCGGCGGTAGGGGGATCCACCGGGGAGCTGTTTTTT. It specifies CASSPAVGGSTGELFF.

The table lists this clone with a few counts. The chain employs TRBV6-1 and TRBJ2-2; TRBD1 matches at 9 bases. The CDR3 totals 14 residues. Germline V gene data show CDR1 as MNHNS and CDR2 as SASEGT. The V and J ends lost 7 bases and 3 bases, in that order; junction bases with no gene match: 3. CDR3 sequence reads: CASKGQGHTGELFF. CDR3 DNA sequence: TGTGCCAGCAAAGGACAGGGGCACACCGGGGAGCTGTTTTTT.